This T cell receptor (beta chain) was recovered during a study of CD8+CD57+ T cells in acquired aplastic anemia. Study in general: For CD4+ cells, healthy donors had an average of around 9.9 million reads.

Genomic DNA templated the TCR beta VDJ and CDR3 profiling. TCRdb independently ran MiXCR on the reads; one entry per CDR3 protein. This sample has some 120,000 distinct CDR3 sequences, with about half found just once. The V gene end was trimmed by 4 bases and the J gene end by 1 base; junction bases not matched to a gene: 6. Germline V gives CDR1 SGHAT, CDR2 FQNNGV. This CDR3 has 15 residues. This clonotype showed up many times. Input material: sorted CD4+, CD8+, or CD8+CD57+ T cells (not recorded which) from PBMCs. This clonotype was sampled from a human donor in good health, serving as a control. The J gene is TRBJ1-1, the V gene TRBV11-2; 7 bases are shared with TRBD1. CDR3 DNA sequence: TGTGCCAGCAGCTCCCCGGGACAGCCGAACACTGAAGCTTTCTTT. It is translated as CASSSPGQPNTEAFF.